The 4 T cell receptor beta chains in this list originate from one sample, sequenced in a study of cytomegalovirus exposure and HLA in healthy donors. PCR was performed using 60 Vbeta and 13 Jbeta primers. Only in-frame clones appear in the TCRdb table, and some are missing; sequencing was by immunoSEQ multiplex PCR. The sample contains some 99,000 clones, 55% to 75% of which appear only once. Sequenced sample: PBMCs. These receptors were collected from a woman in her sixties or seventies in good health and CMV-seropositive.

The chain is built from TRBV20-1 and TRBJ2-1; D may be TRBD2 (5 bases). The CDR3 sequence is 10 residues long. The V gene lost 3 bases and the J gene lost 8 bases, with 5 bases spanning the gap. Germline-derived CDR1 and CDR2 are DFQATT and SNEGSKA (reference sequence). CDR3: CSARRDEQFF. Written as DNA, the CDR3 is TGCAGTGCTAGGAGGGATGAGCAGTTCTTC.

This clone turned up a few times. The chain combines TRBV27 with TRBJ1-3; 9 bases are shared with TRBD1. The trim removed 3 bases at V and 0 bases at J, leaving 3 bases unmatched. Germline CDR1 and CDR2: MNHEY and SMNVEV (reference sequence). This CDR3 contains 16 residues. CDR3 in amino acids: CASSLNRGLSGNTIYF. The CDR3 DNA reads TGTGCCAGCAGTTTGAACAGGGGGCTCTCTGGAAACACCATATATTTT.

This chain connects TRBV19 to TRBJ1-1; D perhaps matches TRBD1 (5 bases). Per germline, CDR1 LNHDA and CDR2 SQIVND (reference sequence). The CDR3 is 14 residues long. V was trimmed by 0 bases and J by 5 bases, leaving 10 bases between them. The CDR3, as DNA: TGTGCCAGTAGTATAGATCAGGGTCAGACTGAAGCTTTCTTT. Amino acid sequence: CASSIDQGQTEAFF.

The chain has TRBV23-1 and TRBJ1-5; 8 bases map to TRBD1. TRBV23-1 is filed as an ORF, its function uncertain. With 4 bases clipped from V and 0 bases from J, the junction kept 14 bases outside the gene matches. CDR3 length: 19 residues. The CDR3 nucleotides read TGCGCCAGCAGTCCACCGGACAGGGCCCTGGAATATAGCAATCAGCCCCAGCATTTT. This translates into CASSPPDRALEYSNQPQHF.